This record covers a single TCR beta chain. As yet, its antigen is unknown. The PCR contained 60 Vbeta and 13 Jbeta primers. Method: immunoSEQ multiplex PCR; TCRdb's copy keeps in-frame clones and lacks some. The table shows some 160,000 clones, with approximately 78% occurring only once. These data originate in a study of cytomegalovirus exposure and HLA in healthy donors. Study-wide results and caveats: Most TCR sequences were uncommon, yet certain public TCRs appeared in many donors. Across HLA loci, a later analysis found differing TCR association rates, with DRB1 most and HLA-C fewest.

CDR1 SGHVS and CDR2 FNYEAQ come from the germline V gene. The CDR3 is 15 residues long. V shed 1 base and J 0 bases; nucleotides not matched to a gene: 1. The source of this sequence is a woman aged 40 to 50 in good health and CMV-seronegative. The sequenced sample was PBMCs. This chain connects TRBV7-6 to TRBJ2-5, with 8 bases lining up with TRBD1. The CDR3 DNA is TGTGCCAGCAGCTTAGGACAGGGGTACCAAGAGACCCAGTACTTC. Protein sequence: CASSLGQGYQETQYF.